The sample holds a few counts of the clone carrying this T cell receptor (beta chain). Its antigen is as yet unknown. This entry comes from a study of T-cell memory formation after mild COVID-19. About the study: Largely donor-specific sequence clusters came from two donors.

The CDR3 loop spans 14 amino acids. Germline CDR1 reads MGHRA; CDR2 reads YSYEKL. The V and J ends lost 1 base and 4 bases respectively, with 8 bases between them. One entry per CDR3 protein, called by TCRdb with MiXCR from the 5' RACE reads. This sample has under 300,000 distinct CDR3 sequences, with about 16% found just once. Study results and limitations: Pre-infection memory already had some responding clones, implying cross-reactive memory joined. The second-wave clones peaking on day 37 were not confirmed as SARS-CoV-2-specific.

This clonotype originated in a young man who had mild COVID-19 (a few samples of this study predate the infection). Cell type and time point are not known. V usage is TRBV4-1 and J usage is TRBJ1-5; D is undetermined. The specimen was PBMCs or a T cell subset sorted from them (not recorded which). The CDR3 here is CASSQGSGNQPQHF. CDR3 DNA sequence: TGCGCCAGCAGCCAAGGATCTGGGAATCAGCCCCAGCATTTT.